This T cell receptor beta chain is drawn from a study of blood T cell repertoires in COVID-19. Some clones are missing from TCRdb's copy, which holds only in-frame ones; the method was immunoSEQ multiplex PCR. The data show under 350,000 clones, with around 90% seen just once and more than 6% held by the top ten. CDR1 is MDHEN, CDR2 SYDVKM, per germline. V dropped 5 bases and J dropped 6 bases, with 7 bases sitting between them. The CDR3 is 12 residues long. The source material was peripheral blood. The source is a woman aged 25 to 39 with COVID-19, enrolled during active disease. The chain links TRBV28 to TRBJ2-2, with D unclear. This CDR3 reads CASSRGAGELFF. In DNA, the CDR3 is TGTGCCAGCAGTCGTGGAGCCGGGGAGCTGTTTTTT.